This T cell receptor (beta chain) comes out of a study of T cells after yellow fever vaccination. Study observations and caveats: Primary-vaccination clones mostly resurfaced post-booster (96% CD4, under 90% CD8). The study found a weaker secondary response that peaked faster, day 5 versus 15. The appearance of a small share of clonotypes in both CD4 and CD8 compartments was observed. The presence of abundant clonotypes contaminating from the bulk population was possible in FACS-sorted repertoires.

The germline V gene has CDR1 MNHEY and CDR2 SVGAGI. The length of the CDR3 is 13 residues. V was trimmed by 8 bases and J by 6 bases, leaving 15 bases between them. This clonotype was observed a few times. Its specificity is not known. In TCRdb, the 5' RACE reads were re-called with MiXCR into one record per CDR3 protein. The data hold hundreds of thousands of distinct CDR3 sequences, with about 19% observed a single time. This sequence originates from a man younger than 35 who received the YFV17D yellow fever vaccine. This chain uses TRBV6-5 with TRBJ2-3; D ambiguous. This specimen consisted of PBMCs, obtained before the yellow fever booster vaccination. The CDR3 loop reads CASGERLLDTQYF. CDR3 bases: TGTGCCAGCGGAGAACGGCTGCTGGATACGCAGTATTTT.